What follows are 10 T cell receptor beta chains derived from one specimen sequenced in a study of shared clonotypes between healthy human individuals. The protocol was immunoSEQ multiplex PCR, while the TCRdb copy is restricted to in-frame clones and leaves out a portion. The sample includes about 2.3 million clones, more than 80% seen only once; the top ten take about 0.39%. The sample taken for sequencing was naive CD4+ T cells from PBMCs. Specified subset: CD45RA+ positively selected. These receptors all stem from a man younger than 35 in good health. Some clones in this sample may be carry-over from other donors' samples.

This chain links TRBV12-2 with TRBJ2-1; no check of the table's D call, TRBD2, against the DNA was made. TRBV12-2 is shown as a pseudogene. The CDR3 consists of 18 residues. The CDR3 coding sequence is TGTGCAAGTCGCTTCCGACCGGGACTAGCGGGACCTTACAATGAGCAGTTCTTC. It encodes CASRFRPGLAGPYNEQFF.

The rearrangement joins TRBV5-1 to TRBJ2-5; 13 nucleotides match TRBD2. Germline CDR1 SGHRS, CDR2 YFSETQ. Germline trimming cut 5 bases from V and 7 bases from J; bases unmatched to any gene: 8. The CDR3 totals 15 residues. The CDR3 bases are TGCGCCAGCAGGGAGGGACTAGCGGGGCCAGGGACCCAGTACTTC. Protein sequence: CASREGLAGPGTQYF.

Turning to this clone: This sample includes further DNA sequences coding for the same CDR3. The CDR3 reads CASSLSNTEAFF. Written as DNA, the CDR3 is TGTGCCAGCAGCTTGTCTAACACTGAAGCTTTCTTT. The V gene is TRBV7-9, the J gene TRBJ1-1; D is unresolved. Trimming cost V 3 bases and J 2 bases, with 4 bases left between them. The germline CDR1 and CDR2 sequences are SEHNR and FQNEAQ (reference sequence). The CDR3 covers 12 residues.

V is TRBV7-2 and J is TRBJ2-3, with 8 bases lining up with TRBD1. V dropped 2 bases and J dropped 2; count of bases not matched to a gene: 6. The CDR3 is 16 amino acids. Germline CDR1 and CDR2: SGHTA and FQGNSA. CDR3 DNA sequence: TGTGCCAGCAGCTTATTAGGGACAGGCCTCACAGATACGCAGTATTTT. Protein product: CASSLLGTGLTDTQYF.

The chain employs TRBV5-1 and TRBJ2-1; D could derive from TRBD1 or TRBD2 (5 bases each). Germline V CDR1 and CDR2: SGHRS, YFSETQ. V was trimmed by 0 bases and J by 2 bases, leaving 9 bases between them. The CDR3 loop spans 15 amino acids. CDR3 coding DNA: TGCGCCAGCAGCTTGGACGAGGGGACCTACAATGAGCAGTTCTTC. Amino acids: CASSLDEGTYNEQFF.

Regarding this clone: The sample has other DNA sequences that encode this CDR3 too. The chain recombines TRBV7-2 with TRBJ1-1; D is undetermined. Trimming cost V 1 base and J 1 base, with 4 bases left between them. Germline assignment: CDR1 SGHTA and CDR2 FQGNSA. The CDR3 runs to 13 residues. CDR3 nucleotides: TGTGCCAGCAGCTTAGACAGGAACACTGAAGCTTTCTTT. Its translation is CASSLDRNTEAFF.

V gene TRBV11-3 combines with J gene TRBJ2-7, with 8 bases aligning to TRBD2. Germline V gene data show CDR1 as SGHNT and CDR2 as YENEEA. The CDR3 loop spans 19 amino acids. The V segment lost 0 bases and the J segment 3 bases; nucleotides outside the gene matches: 16. This CDR3 is CASSLDTPGLAPFCYEQYF. In DNA form, the CDR3 reads TGTGCCAGCAGCTTAGATACCCCTGGACTAGCACCTTTTTGCTACGAGCAGTACTTC. Full variable domain (rest looked up from reference TRBV11-3 and TRBJ2-7): EAGVVQSPRYKIIEKKQPVAFWCNPISGHNTLYWYLQNLGQGPELLIRYENEEAVDDSQLPKDRFSAERLKGVDSTLKIQPAELGDSAVYLCASSLDTPGLAPFCYEQYFGPGTRLTVT.

The rearrangement uses TRBV10-2 and TRBJ2-2; 15 positions agree with TRBD2. V lost 4 bases and J lost 7; bases outside the gene matches: 7. This CDR3 contains 17 residues. From germline, CDR1 is WSHSY and CDR2 SAAADI. This CDR3 reads CASSGTSGRARIGELFF. The CDR3 region has the DNA TGCGCCAGCAGTGGGACTAGCGGGAGGGCCCGAATCGGGGAGCTGTTTTTT.

The V and J genes are TRBV11-2 and TRBJ2-1; D gene uncertain. Germline values: CDR1 SGHAT, CDR2 FQNNGV. The CDR3 sequence is 15 residues long. V was shortened by 1 base and J by 7 bases, with 14 bases between the two germline ends. The CDR3 DNA follows: TGTGCCAGCAGCTTAGGTGTATTAGAGAGGAATGAGCAGTTCTTC. Protein product: CASSLGVLERNEQFF.

This chain links TRBV7-2 with TRBJ2-3; D uncertain. The CDR3 contains 12 residues. CDR1 and CDR2 (germline): SGHTA, FQGNSA. Deletions cut 4 bases from V and 5 bases from J, with 7 bases between. CDR3 loop: CASSWHEDTQYF. The CDR3 DNA sequence: TGTGCCAGCAGCTGGCATGAAGATACGCAGTATTTT.